Listed here are 19 T cell receptor beta chains from one sample, sequenced in a study of OX40 agonist ivuxolimab in advanced cancers. The table came from immunoSEQ multiplex PCR; TCRdb's copy has only in-frame clones and leaves some out. Of fewer than 90,000 clones in the sample, about 85% were seen once. The sequencing used CD4+ or CD8+ T cells sorted from blood, collected in a trial of the OX40 agonist ivuxolimab. Every receptor here comes from an adult with an advanced solid tumor such as melanoma, head and neck, liver or kidney cancer.

The chain links TRBV6-5 to TRBJ2-5, with D hard to call. The end of the DNA is better explained by TRBJ2-7, so the J call may be wrong. The CDR3 covers 14 residues. CDR1 and CDR2 from the germline V gene are MNHEY and SVGAGI. CDR3 sequence (DNA): TGTGCCAGCAGTTACGCCGACCTTACCTACGAGCAGTACTTC. Encoded protein: CASSYADLTYEQYF.

This sequence joins TRBV6-1 and TRBJ1-2, with 7 bases aligning to TRBD1. This CDR3 has 15 residues. Germline loops: CDR1 MNHNS, CDR2 SASEGT. Trimming at V came to 4 bases and at J to 1 base, leaving 6 bases not matched to a gene. CDR3 bases: TGTGCCAGCAGTGGACAGGGATCTTTTAACTATGGCTACACCTTC. It codes for CASSGQGSFNYGYTF.

The chain has TRBV6-5 and TRBJ1-2, with TRBD1 matching over 11 bases. Germline CDR1 is MNHEY and CDR2 is SVGAGI. The CDR3 runs 14 residues. Trimming cost V 2 bases and J 7 bases; bases outside gene matches: 3. The CDR3 protein is CASSYAGTGGGYTF. DNA of the CDR3: TGTGCCAGCAGTTACGCGGGGACAGGGGGTGGCTACACCTTC.

The chain joins TRBV10-3 to TRBJ2-6; no firm D call. Trimming removed 6 bases from V and 0 bases from J, with 0 bases in between. CDR1 is ENHRY and CDR2 is SYGVKD in the germline V gene. The CDR3 totals 12 residues. The CDR3 loop is CAISSGANVLTF. In DNA form, the CDR3 reads TGTGCCATCAGCTCTGGGGCCAACGTCCTGACTTTC.

The V call is TRBV9, the J call TRBJ2-3; D might be TRBD2 (6 bases). Trimming pared 2 bases from V and 5 bases from J, leaving 12 bases between. Germline values: CDR1 SGDLS, CDR2 YYNGEE. There are 14 residues in the CDR3. CDR3 sequence (DNA): TGTGCCAGCAGCGTGGGCGGGGTCATAGATACGCAGTATTTT. This sequence encodes CASSVGGVIDTQYF.

This chain links TRBV4-3 with TRBJ1-5; 9 nucleotides match TRBD1. Germline-derived CDR1 and CDR2 are LGHNA and YSLEER. The CDR3 consists of 18 residues. V shed 0 bases and J 2 bases; nucleotides not matched to a gene: 8. Here the CDR3 reads CASSQDRFRTGGNQPQHF. CDR3 sequence (DNA): TGCGCCAGCAGCCAAGATCGTTTTAGGACAGGGGGCAATCAGCCCCAGCATTTT.

This sequence joins TRBV2 and TRBJ1-2; D call uncertain. CDR3 length: 12 amino acids. V was shortened by 7 bases and J by 6 bases, with 12 bases between the two germline ends. Germline V gene data show CDR1 as SNHLY and CDR2 as FYNNEI. The CDR3 here is CASTEGFNGYTF. Here the CDR3 DNA reads TGTGCCAGCACCGAGGGTTTTAATGGCTACACCTTC.

The V and J genes are TRBV7-2 and TRBJ1-2, with 10 nucleotides matching TRBD1. The CDR3 is made up of 17 amino acids. Germline loops: CDR1 SGHTA, CDR2 FQGNSA. Trimming took 5 bases from V and 5 from J; bases not matched to a gene: 14. The DNA for the CDR3 is TGTGCCAGCAGCCCGAGGTCACCGGACAGGGGGTTGTATGGCTACACCTTC. It is translated as CASSPRSPDRGLYGYTF.

The V gene is TRBV9, the J gene TRBJ2-3; D may be TRBD1 (5 bases). The CDR3 consists of 17 residues. V was pared by 0 bases and J by 5 bases, with 19 bases between. The V gene's germline CDR1 is SGDLS and CDR2 YYNGEE. The chain's CDR3 is CASSVEPLGRAKDTQYF. The DNA for the CDR3 is TGTGCCAGCAGCGTAGAACCCCTCGGCAGGGCGAAAGATACGCAGTATTTT.

Only one count was recorded for this clone. This chain links TRBV25-1 with TRBJ1-1; D is possibly TRBD1 (5 bases). Trimming left V 6 bases short and J 6 bases short, with 17 bases between. The CDR3 is 14 amino acids. Germline V gene sequence: CDR1 MGHDK, CDR2 SYGVNS. DNA for the CDR3: TGTGCCAGCAGCCAGGCAGGGATCGGCGCTGAAGCTTTCTTT. Translation: CASSQAGIGAEAFF.

The chain is built from TRBV6-5 and TRBJ1-3; D possibly corresponds to TRBD1 (6 bases). The CDR3 is 14 residues long. With 6 bases removed from V and 1 base from J, the gap between germline ends came to 10 bases. Germline loops: CDR1 MNHEY, CDR2 SVGAGI. The DNA for the CDR3 is TGTGCCAGCAGGCTTACAGGGTCTGGAAACACCATATATTTT. This codes for CASRLTGSGNTIYF.

The chain employs TRBV7-3 and TRBJ1-3; D call uncertain. V was cut by 2 bases and J by 0 bases, with 8 bases left in between. CDR1 is SGHTA, CDR2 FQGTGA, per germline. The CDR3 covers 15 residues. The CDR3: CASSLAGPSGNTIYF. The CDR3 DNA is TGTGCCAGCAGCTTAGCAGGCCCCTCTGGAAACACCATATATTTT.

The chain couples TRBV7-2 to TRBJ1-2, with D perhaps TRBD1 (5 bases). The CDR3 has 15 amino acids. The ends were cut back, 5 bases at V and 3 bases at J, with 16 bases in the middle. Looked up from germline, CDR1 is SGHTA and CDR2 is FQGNSA. Written as DNA, the CDR3 is TGTGCCAGCAGCGTTAACTTCGGGACCCACTATGGCTACACCTTC. Protein product: CASSVNFGTHYGYTF.

This chain links TRBV12-5 with TRBJ1-1; maybe TRBD1 (5 bases). Germline V CDR1 and CDR2: LGHNT, FRNRAP. V shed 6 bases and J shed 6 bases, with 14 bases lying between them. The CDR3 totals 13 residues. The CDR3 bases are TGTGCTAGTGGCACCGGGGCCCGGGCTGAAGCTTTCTTT. Protein: CASGTGARAEAFF.

The chain joins TRBV5-1 to TRBJ1-2, with 9 bases identical to TRBD1. V dropped 4 bases and J dropped 7; count of bases not matched to a gene: 8. The CDR3 is made up of 14 amino acids. Germline CDR1 reads SGHRS; CDR2 reads YFSETQ. CDR3 loop: CASSTVGQGFGYTF. In DNA, the CDR3 is TGCGCCAGCAGCACCGTAGGACAGGGGTTTGGCTACACCTTC.

This clone was detected only a few times. The chain has TRBV6-5 and TRBJ1-6; 7 bases are a match to TRBD1. The CDR3 covers 15 residues. CDR1 MNHEY and CDR2 SVGAGI come from the germline V gene. J lost 6 bases, V lost 2 bases, and 4 bases had no gene match. CDR3 region: CASSYRDSGNSPLHF. CDR3 coding DNA: TGTGCCAGCAGTTACCGGGACAGCGGTAATTCACCCCTCCACTTT.

This clone came up a few times. The V call is TRBV19, the J call TRBJ1-1; D not resolved. The CDR3 contains 13 residues. The germline V gene has CDR1 LNHDA and CDR2 SQIVND (reference sequence). V lost 8 bases to trimming and J lost 4 bases, with 14 bases between them. CDR3 DNA sequence: TGTGCCAGTTGGAGGGAAGCGGGCACTGAAGCTTTCTTT. Translating it yields CASWREAGTEAFF.

The rearrangement uses TRBV9 and TRBJ2-4; D not certain. V lost 3 bases and J 0 bases, leaving 7 bases between the germline ends. Germline CDR1 is SGDLS and CDR2 is YYNGEE. The CDR3 length is 14 residues. The CDR3 DNA reads as TGTGCCAGCAGCGGAGAGCTAGCCAAAAACATTCAGTACTTC. Translation: CASSGELAKNIQYF. Complete variable domain (other parts from reference TRBV9 and TRBJ2-4): DSGVTQTPKHLITATGQRVTLRCSPRSGDLSVYWYQQSLDQGLQFLIQYYNGEERAKGNILERFSAQQFPDLHSELNLSSLELGDSALYFCASSGELAKNIQYFGAGTRLSVL.

This clone was recorded a few times. The CDR3 here is CAISAGGARTEAFF. The CDR3 DNA sequence: TGTGCCATCAGTGCTGGAGGGGCTCGGACTGAAGCTTTCTTT. J is TRBJ1-1 and V is TRBV10-3, with D perhaps TRBD1 (5 bases). Germline assignment: CDR1 ENHRY and CDR2 SYGVKD. CDR3 size: 14 residues. Deletions cut 4 bases from V and 5 bases from J, with 14 bases between.